A single sample gave rise to the 17 T cell receptor beta chains below, sequenced in a study of shared clonotypes between healthy human individuals. Method: immunoSEQ multiplex PCR; TCRdb's copy keeps in-frame clones and lacks some. The sample includes 1,400,000 or so clones, approximately 98.5% of them seen just once. The sample taken for sequencing was naive CD4+ T cells sorted from blood. Subset reported: CD45RA+ positively selected. The receptors derive from a man under 40 in good health.

The rearrangement links TRBV5-1 to TRBJ2-7; 7 nucleotides align to TRBD1. Trimming removed 3 bases from V and 2 bases from J; junction bases left unmatched: 5. This CDR3 spans 14 amino acids. CDR1 is SGHRS and CDR2 is YFSETQ in the germline V gene. The CDR3 protein is CASSSQGQTYEQYF. DNA for the CDR3: TGCGCCAGCAGCTCGCAGGGACAGACCTACGAGCAGTACTTC.

The rearrangement links TRBV7-2 to TRBJ2-3; 8 nucleotides match TRBD2. Germline V CDR1 and CDR2: SGHTA, FQGNSA. After removal of 1 base from V and 2 bases from J, the junction contained 5 bases not matched to a gene. CDR3 length: 16 residues. In DNA, the CDR3 is TGTGCCAGCAGCTTAGGGAGACTAGCGAACACAGATACGCAGTATTTT. Amino acid sequence: CASSLGRLANTDTQYF.

The CDR3 sequence is CASSPQVSRYEQYF. The DNA of the CDR3 is TGTGCCAGCTCACCACAGGTATCGAGGTACGAGCAGTACTTC. The chain couples TRBV18 to TRBJ2-7; no clear D gene. The ends were cut back, 1 base at V and 4 bases at J, with 11 bases in the middle. The CDR3 contains 14 residues. The germline CDR1 and CDR2 sequences are KGHSH and LQKENI.

The CDR3 DNA sequence: TGCGCCAGCAGCTCCGGGACTAGCGGGAGAGTCAATGAGCAGTTCTTC. Its protein is CASSSGTSGRVNEQFF. The genes are TRBV5-1 and TRBJ2-1, with 14 bases lining up with TRBD2. Germline V gene lookup returns CDR1 SGHRS and CDR2 YFSETQ. The CDR3 is made up of 16 amino acids. V lost 3 bases to trimming and J lost 6 bases; unmatched junction nucleotides: 5. The whole variable domain, remainder taken from reference TRBV5-1 and TRBJ2-1, is KAGVTQTPRYLIKTRGQQVTLSCSPISGHRSVSWYQQTPGQGLQFLFEYFSETQRNKGNFPGRFSGRQFSNSRSEMNVSTLELGDSALYLCASSSGTSGRVNEQFFGPGTRLTVL.

The rearrangement uses TRBV5-1 and TRBJ2-5; D might be TRBD1 (6 bases). The CDR3 sequence is 15 residues long. The germline V gene encodes CDR1 SGHRS and CDR2 YFSETQ. V gave up 2 bases and J gave up 1 base, with 12 bases separating them. CDR3 in DNA: TGCGCCAGCAGCTTTGTGGGGACATCCCAAGAGACCCAGTACTTC. This translates into CASSFVGTSQETQYF.

The rearrangement uses TRBV6-1 and TRBJ2-5, with unresolved D. This CDR3 region has 11 residues. The germline gives CDR1 MNHNS, CDR2 SASEGT. V lost 0 bases and J lost 10, with 6 bases in between. The CDR3 loop reads CASSEALSQYF. In DNA, the CDR3 is TGTGCCAGCAGTGAAGCTTTGAGCCAGTACTTC.

V usage is TRBV28 and J usage is TRBJ2-6, with a possible D match to TRBD1 (5 bases). This CDR3 region has 15 residues. Trimming removed 6 bases from V and 0 bases from J, with 9 bases in between. From germline, CDR1 is MDHEN and CDR2 SYDVKM. The CDR3 DNA is TGTGCCAGCAGCACGACAGCCTCTGGGGCCAACGTCCTGACTTTC. It codes for CASSTTASGANVLTF.

The chain carries TRBV5-1 and TRBJ2-3, with 8 nucleotides matching TRBD1. This CDR3 region has 17 residues. The J segment lost 4 bases and the V segment lost 4 bases, leaving 14 bases of the junction unmatched. Germline V gives CDR1 SGHRS, CDR2 YFSETQ. As DNA, the CDR3 is TGCGCCAGCAGCCCAACCGATGGGACAGGTTGGGCAGATACGCAGTATTTT. It translates to CASSPTDGTGWADTQYF.

The J gene is TRBJ1-1, the V gene TRBV6-1; D gene ambiguous. V lost 7 bases and J lost 1, with 4 bases in between. There are 11 residues in the CDR3. The germline gives CDR1 MNHNS, CDR2 SASEGT. The CDR3 DNA is TGTGCCAGCAAAAAGAACACTGAAGCTTTCTTT. This sequence encodes CASKKNTEAFF.

The chain joins TRBV28 to TRBJ2-3, with 12 bases lining up with TRBD2. The CDR3 has 17 amino acids. V lost 5 bases to trimming and J lost 7 bases; unmatched junction nucleotides: 13. Per germline, CDR1 MDHEN and CDR2 SYDVKM. The CDR3 DNA reads as TGTGCCAGCAGTCAAGCTAGCGGGAGGGCCTTATTTAATACGCAGTATTTT. Translation: CASSQASGRALFNTQYF.

This chain joins TRBV7-8 and TRBJ1-5; D remains ambiguous. Germline CDR1 SGHVS, CDR2 FQNEAQ. The CDR3 totals 13 residues. V was shortened by 2 bases and J by 4 bases, with 6 bases between the two germline ends. The CDR3: CASSLFTNQPQHF. The CDR3 coding sequence is TGTGCCAGCAGCTTATTTACGAATCAGCCCCAGCATTTT.

This chain uses TRBV5-4 with TRBJ2-7, with a weak D call TRBD1 (6 bases). Germline CDR1 reads SGHNT; CDR2 reads YYREEE (reference sequence). Trimming took 4 bases from V and 1 from J, leaving 15 bases between them. The CDR3 is 15 residues long. The CDR3 is CASSGRNGQSYEQYF. The CDR3, as DNA: TGTGCCAGCAGCGGTCGGAATGGACAGTCCTACGAGCAGTACTTC. The whole variable domain, remainder taken from reference TRBV5-4 and TRBJ2-7, is ETGVTQSPTHLIKTRGQQVTLRCSSQSGHNTVSWYQQALGQGPQFIFQYYREEENGRGNFPPRFSGLQFPNYSSELNVNALELDDSALYLCASSGRNGQSYEQYFGPGTRLTVT.

This sequence joins TRBV15 and TRBJ2-1, with D perhaps matching TRBD1 or TRBD2 (5 bases each). The CDR3 contains 16 residues. Germline CDR1 is LNHNV and CDR2 is YYDKDF (reference sequence). The germline V and J ends were trimmed by 8 bases and 4 bases, with 21 bases remaining between them. CDR3 sequence reads: CATCDGAFTRYNEQFF. In DNA form, the CDR3 reads TGTGCCACCTGTGACGGGGCCTTCACCCGATACAATGAGCAGTTCTTC.

This chain links TRBV2 with TRBJ2-5, with TRBD1 matching 9 bases. The CDR3 is 14 residues long. The J segment lost 5 bases and the V segment lost 6 bases, leaving 7 bases of the junction unmatched. Germline CDR1 reads SNHLY; CDR2 reads FYNNEI. CDR3 protein: CASSETGGQETQYF. CDR3 bases: TGTGCCAGCAGCGAGACAGGGGGTCAGGAGACCCAGTACTTC.

This chain connects TRBV7-8 to TRBJ2-1; TRBD2 matches 8 bases. CDR3 size: 17 residues. Germline CDR1 SGHVS, CDR2 FQNEAQ. V lost 1 base to trimming and J lost 0 bases; unmatched junction nucleotides: 5. The CDR3: CASSLDQREYSYNEQFF. DNA for the CDR3: TGTGCCAGCAGCTTAGACCAGCGGGAGTACTCCTACAATGAGCAGTTCTTC.

This chain joins TRBV2 and TRBJ2-5; D possibly uses TRBD1 or TRBD2 (5 bases each). The CDR3 covers 15 residues. Germline assignment: CDR1 SNHLY and CDR2 FYNNEI. The V and J ends lost 8 bases and 2 bases respectively, with 18 bases between them. The CDR3, as DNA: TGTGCCAGCCAGGGCCCGGGACGGCGGCAAGAGACCCAGTACTTC. This translates into CASQGPGRRQETQYF.

This chain uses TRBV10-1 with TRBJ2-7; 8 positions match TRBD1. Germline loops: CDR1 WNHNN, CDR2 SYGVQD (reference sequence). CDR3 size: 14 residues. V shed 2 bases and J 4 bases; nucleotides not matched to a gene: 4. CDR3 nucleotides: TGCGCCAGCAGTGAGGGGGACAGGCCATACGAGCAGTACTTC. It specifies CASSEGDRPYEQYF.